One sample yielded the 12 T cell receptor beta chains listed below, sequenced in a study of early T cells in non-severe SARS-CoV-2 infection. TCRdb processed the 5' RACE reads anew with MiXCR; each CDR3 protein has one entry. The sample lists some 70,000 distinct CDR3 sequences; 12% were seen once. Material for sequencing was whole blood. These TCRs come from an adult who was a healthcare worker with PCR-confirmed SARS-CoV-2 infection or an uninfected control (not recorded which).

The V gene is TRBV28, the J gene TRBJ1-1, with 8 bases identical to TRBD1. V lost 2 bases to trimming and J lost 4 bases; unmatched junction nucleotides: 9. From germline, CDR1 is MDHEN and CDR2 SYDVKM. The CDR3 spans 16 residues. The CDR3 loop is CASSLRLGRGRTEAFF. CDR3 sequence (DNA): TGTGCCAGCAGTTTAAGATTAGGCAGGGGGCGCACTGAAGCTTTCTTT.

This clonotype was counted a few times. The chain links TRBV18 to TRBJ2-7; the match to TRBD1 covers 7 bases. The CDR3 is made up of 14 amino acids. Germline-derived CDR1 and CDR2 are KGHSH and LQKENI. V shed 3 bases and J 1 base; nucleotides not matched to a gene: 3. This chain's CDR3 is CASSPGQSSYEQYF. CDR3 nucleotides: TGTGCCAGCTCACCGGGACAGTCTTCCTACGAGCAGTACTTC.

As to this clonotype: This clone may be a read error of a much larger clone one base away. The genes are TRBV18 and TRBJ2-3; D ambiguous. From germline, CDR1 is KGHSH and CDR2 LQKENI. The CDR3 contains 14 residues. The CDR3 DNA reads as TGTGCCAGCCCACCACGGGCTGATGGAGATACGCAGTATTTT. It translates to CASPPRADGDTQYF. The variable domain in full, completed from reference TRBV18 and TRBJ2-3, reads NAGVMQNPRHLVRRRGQEARLRCSPMKGHSHVYWYRQLPEEGLKFMVYLQKENIIDESGMPKERFSAEFPKEGPSILRIQQVVRGDSAAYFCASPPRADGDTQYFGPGTRLTVL.

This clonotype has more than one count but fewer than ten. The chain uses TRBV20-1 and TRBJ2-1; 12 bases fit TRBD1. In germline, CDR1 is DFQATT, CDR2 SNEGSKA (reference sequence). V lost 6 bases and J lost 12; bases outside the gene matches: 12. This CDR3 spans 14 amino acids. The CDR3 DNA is TGCAGTGCCCCTCCGGGACAGGGGGCCTCGGGGCAGTTCTTC. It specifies CSAPPGQGASGQFF.

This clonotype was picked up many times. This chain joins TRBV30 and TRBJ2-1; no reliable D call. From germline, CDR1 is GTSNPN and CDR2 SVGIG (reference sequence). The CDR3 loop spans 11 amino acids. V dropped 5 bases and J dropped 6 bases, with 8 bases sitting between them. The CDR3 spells CAWDRINEQFF. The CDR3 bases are TGTGCCTGGGATAGGATCAATGAGCAGTTCTTC.

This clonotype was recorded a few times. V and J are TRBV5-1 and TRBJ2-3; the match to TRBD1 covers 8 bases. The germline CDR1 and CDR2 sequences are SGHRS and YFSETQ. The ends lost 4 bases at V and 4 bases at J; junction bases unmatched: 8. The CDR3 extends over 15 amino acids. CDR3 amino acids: CASSPGTGRADTQYF. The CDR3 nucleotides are TGCGCCAGCAGCCCTGGGACAGGTCGGGCAGATACGCAGTATTTT. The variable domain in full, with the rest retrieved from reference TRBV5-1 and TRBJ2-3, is KAGVTQTPRYLIKTRGQQVTLSCSPISGHRSVSWYQQTPGQGLQFLFEYFSETQRNKGNFPGRFSGRQFSNSRSEMNVSTLELGDSALYLCASSPGTGRADTQYFGPGTRLTVL.

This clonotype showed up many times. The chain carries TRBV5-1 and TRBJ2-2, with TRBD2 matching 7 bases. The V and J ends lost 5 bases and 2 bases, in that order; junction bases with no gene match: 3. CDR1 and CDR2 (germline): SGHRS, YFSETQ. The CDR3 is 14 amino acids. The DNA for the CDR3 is TGCGCCAGCAGGCTAGCGGTTAACACCGGGGAGCTGTTTTTT. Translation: CASRLAVNTGELFF.

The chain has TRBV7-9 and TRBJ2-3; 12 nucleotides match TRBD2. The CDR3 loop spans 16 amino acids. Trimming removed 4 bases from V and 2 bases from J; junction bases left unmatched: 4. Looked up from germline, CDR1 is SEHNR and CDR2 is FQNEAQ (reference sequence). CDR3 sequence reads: CASSSGTSGPTDTQYF. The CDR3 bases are TGTGCCAGCAGCTCCGGGACTAGCGGGCCCACAGATACGCAGTATTTT.

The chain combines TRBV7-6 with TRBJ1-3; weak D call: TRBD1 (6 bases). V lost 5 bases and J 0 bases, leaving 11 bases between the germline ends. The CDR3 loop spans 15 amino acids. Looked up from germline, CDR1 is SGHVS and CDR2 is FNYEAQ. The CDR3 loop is CASSRQDYSGNTIYF. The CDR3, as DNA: TGTGCCAGCAGCCGACAGGACTACTCTGGAAACACCATATATTTT.

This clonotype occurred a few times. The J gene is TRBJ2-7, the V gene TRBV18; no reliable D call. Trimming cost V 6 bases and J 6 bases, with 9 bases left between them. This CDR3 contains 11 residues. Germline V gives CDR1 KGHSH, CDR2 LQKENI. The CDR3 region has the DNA TGTGCCAGCTCCCCGGCGGTCGAGCAGTACTTC. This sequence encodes CASSPAVEQYF.

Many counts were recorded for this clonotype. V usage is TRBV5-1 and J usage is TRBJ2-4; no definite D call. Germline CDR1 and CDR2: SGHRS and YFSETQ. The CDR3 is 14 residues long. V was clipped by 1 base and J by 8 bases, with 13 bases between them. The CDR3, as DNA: TGCGCCAGCAGCTTGTACGGCTACGAGGACATTCAGTACTTC. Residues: CASSLYGYEDIQYF.

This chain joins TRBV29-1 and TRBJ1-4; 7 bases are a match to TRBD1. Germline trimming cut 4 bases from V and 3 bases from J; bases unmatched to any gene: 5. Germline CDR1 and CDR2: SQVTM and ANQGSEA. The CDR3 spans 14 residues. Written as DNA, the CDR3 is TGCAGCGTTGGAGGGGGCTATCCTAATGAAAAACTGTTTTTT. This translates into CSVGGGYPNEKLFF.